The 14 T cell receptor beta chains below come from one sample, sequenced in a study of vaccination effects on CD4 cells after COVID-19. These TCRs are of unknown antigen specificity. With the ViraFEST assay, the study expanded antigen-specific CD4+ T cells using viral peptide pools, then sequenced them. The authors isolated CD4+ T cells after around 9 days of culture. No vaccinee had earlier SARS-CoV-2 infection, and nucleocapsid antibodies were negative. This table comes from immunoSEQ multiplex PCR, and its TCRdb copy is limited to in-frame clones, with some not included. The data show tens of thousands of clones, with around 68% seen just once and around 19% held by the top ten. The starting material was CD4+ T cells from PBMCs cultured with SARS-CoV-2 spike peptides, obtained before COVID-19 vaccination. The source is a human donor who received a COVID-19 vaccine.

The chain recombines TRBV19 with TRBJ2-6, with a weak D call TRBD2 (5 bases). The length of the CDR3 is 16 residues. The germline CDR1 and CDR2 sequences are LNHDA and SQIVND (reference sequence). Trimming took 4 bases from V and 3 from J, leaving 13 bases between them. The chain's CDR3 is CASSTPGEIGANVLTF. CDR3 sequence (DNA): TGTGCCAGTAGTACCCCCGGGGAAATTGGGGCCAACGTCCTGACTTTC.

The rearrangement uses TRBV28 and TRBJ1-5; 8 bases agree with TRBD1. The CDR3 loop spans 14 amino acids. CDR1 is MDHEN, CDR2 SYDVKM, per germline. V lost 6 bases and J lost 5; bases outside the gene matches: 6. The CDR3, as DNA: TGTGCCAGCAGCTCTGACAGGGGAGATCAGCCCCAGCATTTT. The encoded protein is CASSSDRGDQPQHF.

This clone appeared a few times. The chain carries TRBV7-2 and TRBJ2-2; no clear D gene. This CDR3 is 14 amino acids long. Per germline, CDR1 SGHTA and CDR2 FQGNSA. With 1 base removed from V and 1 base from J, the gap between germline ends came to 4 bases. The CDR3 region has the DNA TGTGCCAGCAGCTTAGTTAGGAACACCGGGGAGCTGTTTTTT. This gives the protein CASSLVRNTGELFF.

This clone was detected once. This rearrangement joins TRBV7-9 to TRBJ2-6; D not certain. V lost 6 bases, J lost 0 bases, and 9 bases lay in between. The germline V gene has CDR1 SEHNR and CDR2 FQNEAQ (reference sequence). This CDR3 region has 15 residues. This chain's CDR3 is CASRGFSSGANVLTF. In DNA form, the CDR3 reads TGTGCCAGCAGGGGTTTTAGCTCTGGGGCCAACGTCCTGACTTTC.

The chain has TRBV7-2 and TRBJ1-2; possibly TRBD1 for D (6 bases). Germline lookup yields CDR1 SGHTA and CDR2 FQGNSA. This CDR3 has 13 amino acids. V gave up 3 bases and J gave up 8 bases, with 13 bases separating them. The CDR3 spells CASSFDRSTGYTF. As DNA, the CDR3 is TGTGCCAGCAGCTTTGACAGGTCTACCGGCTACACCTTC.

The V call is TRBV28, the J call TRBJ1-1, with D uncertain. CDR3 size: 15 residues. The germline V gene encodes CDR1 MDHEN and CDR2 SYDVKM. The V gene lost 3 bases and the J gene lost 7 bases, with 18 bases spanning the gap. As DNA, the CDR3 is TGTGCCAGCAGTTTGCCGAACTTCCTCAGCGGTGAAGCTTTCTTT. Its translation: CASSLPNFLSGEAFF.

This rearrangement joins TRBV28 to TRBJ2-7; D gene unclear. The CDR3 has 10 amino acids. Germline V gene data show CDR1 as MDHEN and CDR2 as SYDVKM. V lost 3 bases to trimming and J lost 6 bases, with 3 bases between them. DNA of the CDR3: TGTGCCAGCAGTTTCCGCGAGCAGTACTTC. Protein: CASSFREQYF.

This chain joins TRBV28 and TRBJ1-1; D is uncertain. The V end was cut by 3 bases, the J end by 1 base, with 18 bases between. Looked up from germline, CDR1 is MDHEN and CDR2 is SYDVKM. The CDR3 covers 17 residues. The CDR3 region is CASSFEYEKYGNTEAFF. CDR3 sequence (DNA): TGTGCCAGCAGTTTTGAGTACGAAAAATACGGGAACACTGAAGCTTTCTTT. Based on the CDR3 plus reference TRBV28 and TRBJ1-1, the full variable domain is DVKVTQSSRYLVKRTGEKVFLECVQDMDHENMFWYRQDPGLGLRLIYFSYDVKMKEKGDIPEGYSVSREKKERFSLILESASTNQTSMYLCASSFEYEKYGNTEAFFGQGTRLTVV.

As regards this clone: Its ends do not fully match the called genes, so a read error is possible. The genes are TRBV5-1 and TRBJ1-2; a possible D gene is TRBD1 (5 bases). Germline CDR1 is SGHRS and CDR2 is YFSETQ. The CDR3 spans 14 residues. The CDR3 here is CASSPGASNNGYTF. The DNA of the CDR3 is TGCGCCAGCAGTCCCGGGGCAAGTAACAATGGCTACACCTTC.

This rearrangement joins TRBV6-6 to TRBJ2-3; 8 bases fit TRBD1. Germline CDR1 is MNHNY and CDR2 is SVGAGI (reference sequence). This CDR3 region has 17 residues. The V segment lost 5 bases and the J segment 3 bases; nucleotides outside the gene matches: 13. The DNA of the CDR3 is TGTGCCAGCAGTCTCTATCGGGGCAGGGGGCGAACAGATACGCAGTATTTT. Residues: CASSLYRGRGRTDTQYF.

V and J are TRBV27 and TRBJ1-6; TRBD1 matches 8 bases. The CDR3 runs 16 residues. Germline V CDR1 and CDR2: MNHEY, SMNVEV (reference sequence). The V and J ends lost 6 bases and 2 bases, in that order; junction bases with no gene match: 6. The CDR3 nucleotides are TGTGCCAGCAGCCCCAGGGGGCACACCTATAATTCACCCCTCCACTTT. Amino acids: CASSPRGHTYNSPLHF.

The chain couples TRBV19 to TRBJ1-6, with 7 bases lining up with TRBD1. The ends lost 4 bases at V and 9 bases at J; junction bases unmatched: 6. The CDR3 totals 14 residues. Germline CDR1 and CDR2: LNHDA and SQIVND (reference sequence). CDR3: CASSTGTDASPLHF. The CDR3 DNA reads TGTGCCAGTAGTACCGGGACAGACGCTTCACCCCTCCACTTT.

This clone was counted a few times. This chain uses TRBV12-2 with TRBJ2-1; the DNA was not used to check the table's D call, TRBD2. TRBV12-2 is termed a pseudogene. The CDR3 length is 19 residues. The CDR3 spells CASRFGTSGRPYSYNEQFF. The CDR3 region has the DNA TGTGCAAGTCGCTTCGGGACTAGCGGGAGGCCCTACTCCTACAATGAGCAGTTCTTC.

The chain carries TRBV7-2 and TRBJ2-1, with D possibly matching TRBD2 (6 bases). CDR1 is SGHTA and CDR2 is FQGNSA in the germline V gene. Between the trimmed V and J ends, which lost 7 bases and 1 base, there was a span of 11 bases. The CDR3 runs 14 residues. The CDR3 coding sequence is TGTGCCAGCACCGGGGGTGGATCCTACAATGAGCAGTTCTTC. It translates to CASTGGGSYNEQFF. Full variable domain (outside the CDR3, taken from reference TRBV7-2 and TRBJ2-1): GAGVSQSPSNKVTEKGKDVELRCDPISGHTALYWYRQSLGQGLEFLIYFQGNSAPDKSGLPSDRFSAERTGGSVSTLTIQRTQQEDSAVYLCASTGGGSYNEQFFGPGTRLTVL.